This TCR beta chain is from a study of blood T cell repertoires in COVID-19. Generated by immunoSEQ multiplex PCR, the TCRdb table keeps only in-frame clones and is missing some. The sample shows a few hundred thousand clones, about 85% of them seen only once. V was clipped by 7 bases and J by 8 bases; unmatched bases: 20. This CDR3 is 17 amino acids long. The sequence came from a man aged 60 to 75 with acute or convalescent COVID-19. Sequencing was performed on peripheral blood. J is TRBJ2-1 and V is TRBV23-1; 7 bases are a match to TRBD2. TRBV23-1 is known as an ORF, though its function is uncertain. CDR3 DNA: TGCGCCAGCACAAGGGGCGGGGGACCAACCTTCGTTGATGAGCAGTTCTTC. Translating gives CASTRGGGPTFVDEQFF.